These T cell receptor beta chains were read from a single sample in a study of cytomegalovirus exposure and HLA in healthy donors. Method: immunoSEQ multiplex PCR; TCRdb's copy keeps in-frame clones and lacks some. The sample has tens of thousands of clones; the top ten hold roughly 3.5%. Sequenced: PBMCs. Every receptor here comes from a man aged 40-49 years in good health and CMV-seronegative. The CDR3 runs from the conserved cysteine through the conserved F or W. Each record gives: J gene, V gene, D gene, CDR3 protein, CDR3 DNA. The D gene is left open where the match is weak.

TRBJ1-5,TRBV7-8,NA,CASSSRGVRDQPQHF,TGTGCCAGCAGCAGTCGGGGGGTCCGTGATCAGCCCCAGCATTTT
TRBJ1-5,TRBV19,NA,CASSIDGRENQPQHF,TGTGCCAGTAGTATAGATGGAAGGGAGAATCAGCCCCAGCATTTT
TRBJ1-1,TRBV5-4,TRBD1,CASSPDRGQIEAFF,TGTGCCAGCAGCCCAGACAGGGGCCAGATTGAAGCTTTCTTT
TRBJ2-1,TRBV9,NA,CASSDGQPVSDNEQFF,TGTGCCAGCAGCGACGGACAGCCCGTCTCCGACAATGAGCAGTTCTTC
TRBJ2-7,TRBV5-6,NA,CASSFLTGDSAIHEQYF,TGTGCCAGCAGCTTCCTGACGGGGGACAGCGCGATCCACGAGCAGTACTTC
TRBJ2-3,TRBV5-1,NA,CASSLFPGPTDTQYF,TGCGCCAGCAGCTTGTTCCCAGGGCCCACAGATACGCAGTATTTT
TRBJ2-3,TRBV4-2,TRBD2,CASSQDRGSGGTDTQYF,TGTGCCAGCAGCCAAGATCGGGGGAGCGGGGGCACAGATACGCAGTATTTT
TRBJ1-4,TRBV30,NA,CAWSLQSTNRKLFF,TGTGCCTGGAGCCTTCAATCTACGAATCGAAAACTGTTTTTT
TRBJ1-5,TRBV4-1,NA,CASSQSGLRGNNQPQHF,TGCGCCAGCAGCCAATCCGGGCTCCGGGGTAACAATCAGCCCCAGCATTTT
TRBJ2-1,TRBV29-1,NA,CSVERVGGNEQFF,TGCAGCGTTGAACGAGTGGGGGGCAATGAGCAGTTCTTC
TRBJ2-3,TRBV19,TRBD2,CASSGLAGLSLGTDTQYF,TGTGCCAGTAGTGGACTAGCGGGACTCTCCTTAGGTACAGATACGCAGTATTTT
TRBJ2-3,TRBV6-4,TRBD2,CASSPLAGRTDTQYF,TGTGCCAGCAGCCCACTAGCGGGACGCACAGATACGCAGTATTTT
TRBJ1-1,TRBV30,NA,CAWRGRWGGALNTEAFF,TGTGCCTGGAGAGGCCGTTGGGGGGGGGCCCTGAACACTGAAGCTTTCTTT
TRBJ1-1,TRBV2,TRBD1,CASSGQGNTEAFF,TGTGCCAGCAGCGGACAGGGCAACACTGAAGCTTTCTTT
TRBJ1-1,TRBV6-5,TRBD1,CASSYSPGQRKSEAFF,TGTGCCAGCAGTTACTCTCCGGGACAGCGCAAATCGGAAGCTTTCTTT
TRBJ2-5,TRBV6-5,TRBD1,CASSFDSGQRQYF,TGTGCCAGCAGTTTCGACTCGGGACAGCGCCAGTACTTC
TRBJ1-2,TRBV19,TRBD1,CASSIRGQGLYTF,TGTGCCAGTAGTATACGGGGACAGGGCCTCTACACCTTC
TRBJ2-3,TRBV29-1,NA,CSGFVRTDTQYF,TGCAGCGGCTTTGTCAGAACAGATACGCAGTATTTT
TRBJ2-3,TRBV9,TRBD1,CASSVETGADTDTQYF,TGTGCCAGCAGCGTAGAGACAGGGGCGGACACAGATACGCAGTATTTT
TRBJ2-6,TRBV19,NA,CASRGGAGPHVLTF,TGTGCCAGTAGGGGGGGAGCCGGGCCCCACGTCCTGACTTTC
TRBJ1-4,TRBV7-2,TRBD1,CASSDSQGANEKLFF,TGTGCCAGCAGTGATTCACAGGGGGCTAATGAAAAACTGTTTTTT
TRBJ1-2,TRBV7-2,NA,CASSLPGVGYTF,TGTGCCAGCAGCTTACCGGGTGTGGGCTACACCTTC
TRBJ2-3,TRBV7-9,NA,CASSLGLEQYADTQYF,TGTGCCAGCAGCTTAGGTTTAGAACAGTACGCAGATACGCAGTATTTT
TRBJ1-1,TRBV30,TRBD1,CAWRSPGQGMNTEAFF,TGTGCCTGGAGGTCCCCGGGACAGGGCATGAACACTGAAGCTTTCTTT
TRBJ1-1,TRBV25-1,TRBD1,CASSEATGWSSEAFF,TGTGCCAGCAGTGAGGCGACAGGGTGGAGCTCTGAAGCTTTCTTT